What follows describes a single TCR beta chain. The sample is drawn from a study of T-cell memory formation after mild COVID-19. The germline V gene has CDR1 MNHEY and CDR2 SVGEGT. With 2 bases removed from V and 1 base from J, the gap between germline ends came to 16 bases. This CDR3 has 17 amino acids. UMIs and sample barcodes were carried by the TCR alpha and TCR beta cDNA libraries that 5'RACE produced using constant-segment primers. TCRdb reprocessed the 5' RACE reads via MiXCR and lists one record per CDR3 protein. Here the sample spans 120,000 to 150,000 distinct CDR3 sequences, over 15% being singletons.

The sequence derives from an adult woman who had mild COVID-19 (a few samples of this study predate the infection). Cell type and time point are not known. The sample taken for sequencing was PBMCs or a T cell subset sorted from them (not recorded which). The rearrangement joins TRBV6-2 or TRBV6-3 to TRBJ2-3; D may match TRBD1 or TRBD2 (6 bases each). The CDR3 here is CASSYGGLREGTDTQYF. In nucleotides, the CDR3 is TGTGCCAGCAGTTACGGGGGGCTCCGGGAAGGCACAGATACGCAGTATTTT.